This TCR beta chain was identified during a study of T cell responses to AZD1222 COVID-19 vaccine. This clone was detected only a few times. The assay was immunoSEQ multiplex PCR, and TCRdb's table has in-frame clones only and misses some. Of some 64,000 clones listed, roughly 87% are singletons. Germline V lookup: CDR1 SGDLS, CDR2 YYNGEE. Trimming left V 3 bases short and J 1 base short, with 4 bases between. The CDR3 length is 12 residues. V usage is TRBV9 and J usage is TRBJ1-1; D unresolved. This TCR was sampled from an adult in good health. The material was peripheral blood, obtained on day 0 of AZD1222 vaccination. CDR3 region: CASSGPNTEAFF. In nucleotides, the CDR3 is TGTGCCAGCAGCGGTCCGAACACTGAAGCTTTCTTT.